This T cell receptor beta chain was sequenced in a study of neoadjuvant anti-PD-1 for oral cavity cancer. Study overall: Nivolumab at 3 mg/kg was mostly given biweekly, three to four doses, pre-surgery. Patients without progression received a fourth nivolumab dose around day 43, then surgical resection on days 50-56. Notes on the study in general: Expansion of preexisting intratumoral clones was suggested to aid response.

Time point given: after neoadjuvant nivolumab, at surgical resection. The table came from immunoSEQ multiplex PCR; TCRdb's copy has only in-frame clones and leaves some out. The repertoire holds some 22,000 clones, with 26% as singletons. Concerning this clone: Its antigen is unidentified.

This TCR came from a person aged 40 to 85 with oral cavity squamous cell carcinoma. This specimen consisted of tumor tissue, obtained after nivolumab (anti-PD-1) treatment.

The CDR3 nucleotides are TGTGCCAGCAGCGCGCAGGGGGTGGGTCAGCCCCAGCATTTT. Its translation is CASSAQGVGQPQHF. The V gene is TRBV7-6, the J gene TRBJ1-5; 7 bases are shared with TRBD1. The CDR3 loop spans 14 amino acids. The germline CDR1 and CDR2 sequences are SGHVS and FNYEAQ. The trim removed 5 bases at V and 6 bases at J, leaving 7 bases unmatched.